A selection of T cell receptor beta chains follows, all from one sample in a study of blood T cell repertoires in COVID-19. Profiled with immunoSEQ multiplex PCR; TCRdb holds only in-frame clones, not every one. The sample carries about 120,000 clones, 78% recorded once. The specimen sequenced was peripheral blood. The receptors originated from a man aged 65 to 85 with acute or convalescent COVID-19. The CDR3 runs from the conserved cysteine through the conserved F or W. D genes are given only for firm matches. A clone size is listed for some rows: how often the clone was seen (once, few, many), or a class if it is expanded.

d_call	v_call	j_call	clone_size	cdr3_nt	cdr3_aa
TRBD1	TRBV5-5	TRBJ2-7	.	TGTGCCAGCAACCAGGGGGAATCCTACGAGCAGTACTTC	CASNQGESYEQYF
TRBD1	TRBV9	TRBJ2-2	.	TGTGCCAGCAGCGTAGGGGACAGCACCGGGGAGCTGTTTTTT	CASSVGDSTGELFF
.	TRBV18	TRBJ1-1	.	TGTGCCAGCTCACCACCGAGTTACACTGAAGCTTTCTTT	CASSPPSYTEAFF
TRBD1	TRBV7-6	TRBJ1-3	.	TGTGCCAGCAGCGGATCAACGACAGGGCCCTCTGGAAACACCATATATTTT	CASSGSTTGPSGNTIYF
TRBD2	TRBV7-3	TRBJ2-2	few	TGTGCCAGCAGCTTAGGGACTAGCCGGTACACCGGGGAGCTGTTTTTT	CASSLGTSRYTGELFF
.	TRBV7-2	TRBJ2-5	.	TGTGCCAGCAGCTTAGGCCCCCCTCCGGGGACCCAGTACTTC	CASSLGPPPGTQYF
TRBD1	TRBV5-4	TRBJ1-2	.	TGTGCCAGCAGCTTTGACAGGGTCGTCGACTATGGCTACACCTTC	CASSFDRVVDYGYTF
.	TRBV5-1	TRBJ2-3	.	TGCGCCAGCAGCTTGGCGGGGGTAGATACGCAGTATTTT	CASSLAGVDTQYF
TRBD1	TRBV7-8	TRBJ1-4	once	TGTGCCAGCAGCTGGGACAGCTCTAATGAAAAACTGTTTTTT	CASSWDSSNEKLFF
TRBD1	TRBV19	TRBJ1-5	.	TGTGCCAGTAGTATCCTACAGGGGGAGAGGCAGCCCCAGCATTTT	CASSILQGERQPQHF
TRBD2	TRBV3-1/TRBV3-2	TRBJ2-7	.	TGTGCCAGCAGCCAAGATAGACGGGGGGATTCAACAGCCTACGAGCAGTACTTC	CASSQDRRGDSTAYEQYF
.	TRBV4-1	TRBJ1-4	.	TGCGCCAGCACCAGCCCCCCAGGGGCAGGAACTAATGAAAAACTGTTTTTT	CASTSPPGAGTNEKLFF
TRBD1	TRBV13	TRBJ1-1	.	TGTGCCAGCACCCTACGACAGGGGTATGCCACTGAAGCTTTCTTT	CASTLRQGYATEAFF
.	TRBV10-1	TRBJ1-5	few	TGCGCCAGTCACCTCGGGGAGGATCAGCCCCAGCATTTT	CASHLGEDQPQHF
.	TRBV7-3	TRBJ2-5	.	TGTGCCAGCAGCTTCGGGAACCAGGAGACCCAGTACTTC	CASSFGNQETQYF
.	TRBV3-1/TRBV3-2	TRBJ1-1	.	TGTGCCAGCAGCCAATTCGGGGGGACTGAAGCTTTCTTT	CASSQFGGTEAFF
TRBD2	TRBV6-6	TRBJ2-2	.	TGTGCCAGCAGTCTCGCCCGACTAGCGGGGGCCCCCACCGGGGAGCTGTTTTTT	CASSLARLAGAPTGELFF
TRBD2	TRBV9	TRBJ2-5	.	TGTGCCAGCAGCGCCGTAACCGGGACTAGCGACTGGGGAACCCAGTACTTC	CASSAVTGTSDWGTQYF
.	TRBV4-2	TRBJ1-2	.	TGTGCCAGCAGCCAAACAGAAACCTCTAACTATGGCTACACCTTC	CASSQTETSNYGYTF
.	TRBV11-2	TRBJ1-2	.	TGCGCCAGCAGCTTAGATAGGGCAGGGGATGGCTACACCTTC	CASSLDRAGDGYTF
.	TRBV18	TRBJ2-5	.	TGTGCCAGCTCACCTGTTCATGGGAGTTTAGAGACCCAGTACTTC	CASSPVHGSLETQYF
.	TRBV5-6	TRBJ1-2	.	TGTGCCAGCAGCTTGGCCAGAAACTATGGCTACACCTTC	CASSLARNYGYTF
.	TRBV19	TRBJ1-1	few	TGTGCCAGTACCGAGACAGGTTCTCTCTTGAACACTGAAGCTTTCTTT	CASTETGSLLNTEAFF
.	TRBV5-4	TRBJ1-5	.	TGTGCCAGCAGCTTGGGGAGGGATCAGCCCCAGCATTTT	CASSLGRDQPQHF
.	TRBV19	TRBJ2-1	.	TGTGCCAGTACCCTTGGGGGACTGTCGGCAAATGAGCAGTTCTTC	CASTLGGLSANEQFF
.	TRBV5-5	TRBJ2-2	once	TGTGCCAGCAGCTTGAGCCACAGGGACACCGGGGAGCTGTTTTTT	CASSLSHRDTGELFF
.	TRBV18	TRBJ2-3	once	TGTGCCAGCTCACCACCGAGTTTAGCGGCGACAGATACGCAGTATTTT	CASSPPSLAATDTQYF
.	TRBV14	TRBJ2-2	.	TGTGCCAGCAGCCAGATCAGGGGTAGCGGGGAGCTGTTTTTT	CASSQIRGSGELFF
.	TRBV13	TRBJ2-2	.	TGTGCCAGTAGCCTCCCCGGACTATCAACCGGGGAGCTGTTTTTT	CASSLPGLSTGELFF
TRBD1	TRBV6-5	TRBJ1-1	.	TGTGCCAGCAGTTACGACCTAGCAGGGGGGAACACTGAAGCTTTCTTT	CASSYDLAGGNTEAFF
.	TRBV30	TRBJ1-1	.	TGTGCCTGGAGTGTACAAGGGGTCACTGAAGCTTTCTTT	CAWSVQGVTEAFF
TRBD2	TRBV5-1	TRBJ2-5	.	TGCGCCAGCAGCTTATGGACTAGCGGGGGGGAAGAGACCCAGTACTTC	CASSLWTSGGEETQYF
.	TRBV9	TRBJ2-3	.	TGTGCCAGCAGCCCCGGGGGAGCGGGCGGAGATACGCAGTATTTT	CASSPGGAGGDTQYF
.	TRBV12-5	TRBJ1-2	few	TGTGCTAGTGGTCCCGACAGGCACTATGGCTACACCTTC	CASGPDRHYGYTF
.	TRBV6-5	TRBJ1-6	.	TGTGCCAGTTCCGCCGCGAATTATAATTCACCCCTCCACTTT	CASSAANYNSPLHF
TRBD1	TRBV19	TRBJ1-2	few	TGTGCCAGTAGTTCCTCGACAGGGCCAAACTATGGCTACACCTTC	CASSSSTGPNYGYTF
.	TRBV2	TRBJ1-2	.	TGTGCCAGCAGTGAGGGGGGGTACTATGGCTACACCTTC	CASSEGGYYGYTF
TRBD1	TRBV5-1	TRBJ1-5	.	TGCGCCAGCAGCCCGCAGGGGGGAACTCAGCCCCAGCATTTT	CASSPQGGTQPQHF
TRBD1	TRBV19	TRBJ1-2	.	TGTGCCAGTAGTATTACAGGGGGAGAAGACTACACCTTC	CASSITGGEDYTF